A single sample is the source of the 23 T cell receptor beta chains below, sequenced in a study of T cell responses to AZD1222 COVID-19 vaccine. The assay was immunoSEQ multiplex PCR, and TCRdb's table has in-frame clones only and misses some. The sample has fewer than 120,000 clones, roughly 92% seen once. The specimen comprised peripheral blood, sampled 28 days after the second AZD1222 dose. These receptors were collected from an adult who received the AZD1222 COVID-19 vaccine.

The chain links TRBV19 to TRBJ2-7; TRBD1 might be the D (5 bases). CDR3 length: 13 amino acids. Germline loops: CDR1 LNHDA, CDR2 SQIVND (reference sequence). With 1 base removed from V and 5 bases from J, the gap between germline ends came to 9 bases. CDR3 amino acids: CASSIGQRDEQYF. The CDR3 bases are TGTGCCAGTAGTATAGGACAGAGAGACGAGCAGTACTTC.

The chain is built from TRBV7-2 and TRBJ2-7, with D tentatively TRBD2 (7 bases). The CDR3 has 14 residues. In germline, CDR1 is SGHTA, CDR2 FQGNSA. Trimming removed 4 bases at V and 5 bases at J, with 15 bases between. The DNA for the CDR3 is TGTGCCAGCAGCTCCCAAGGGGGGGGCGACGAGCAGTACTTC. This sequence encodes CASSSQGGGDEQYF.

V and J are TRBV4-2 and TRBJ2-3; D gene unclear. This CDR3 spans 16 amino acids. V dropped 3 bases and J dropped 3 bases, with 16 bases sitting between them. Germline V gene sequence: CDR1 LGHNA, CDR2 YNFKEQ. This chain's CDR3 is CASSQGEPGGTDTQYF. The CDR3 DNA follows: TGTGCCAGCAGCCAGGGTGAACCAGGTGGAACAGATACGCAGTATTTT.

The CDR3 nucleotides read TGCGCCAGCAGCCAAGAGACAGGGAACATTCAGTACTTC. It is translated as CASSQETGNIQYF. The V and J genes are TRBV4-3 and TRBJ2-4, with TRBD1 matching 7 bases. Germline CDR1 and CDR2: LGHNA and YSLEER. This CDR3 contains 13 residues. V shed 0 bases and J 7 bases; nucleotides not matched to a gene: 0.

The rearrangement links TRBV5-4 to TRBJ1-2; 7 bases are a match to TRBD1. The germline CDR1 and CDR2 sequences are SGHNT and YYREEE (reference sequence). This CDR3 has 15 residues. The trim removed 0 bases at V and 3 bases at J, leaving 5 bases unmatched. The CDR3 bases are TGTGCCAGCAGCTTGGGTATCGGGACAGACTATGGCTACACCTTC. Its translation: CASSLGIGTDYGYTF. The variable domain in full, with the rest retrieved from reference TRBV5-4 and TRBJ1-2, is ETGVTQSPTHLIKTRGQQVTLRCSSQSGHNTVSWYQQALGQGPQFIFQYYREEENGRGNFPPRFSGLQFPNYSSELNVNALELDDSALYLCASSLGIGTDYGYTFGSGTRLTVV.

This chain uses TRBV10-3 with TRBJ2-3; TRBD2 agrees at 9 bases. This CDR3 has 14 residues. Germline CDR1 is ENHRY and CDR2 is SYGVKD. Trimming took 7 bases from V and 9 from J; bases not matched to a gene: 11. CDR3 in DNA: TGTGCCATCACCGATGGGCGGGGGGGCGGAACGCAGTATTTT. As protein: CAITDGRGGGTQYF.

The chain has TRBV19 and TRBJ2-2; tentative D call: TRBD1 (5 bases). Germline V CDR1 and CDR2: LNHDA, SQIVND (reference sequence). Deletions cut 6 bases from V and 3 bases from J, with 11 bases between. The CDR3 is made up of 14 amino acids. The CDR3 DNA reads as TGTGCCAGTAGGGTTCAGGGTGACACCGGGGAGCTGTTTTTT. Its protein is CASRVQGDTGELFF.

The chain couples TRBV2 to TRBJ2-1; 9 bases are a match to TRBD1. Germline CDR1 and CDR2: SNHLY and FYNNEI. V shed 10 bases and J 2 bases; nucleotides not matched to a gene: 6. This CDR3 contains 14 residues. CDR3 amino acids: CATHRGRTYNEQFF. The CDR3 DNA reads as TGTGCCACCCACAGGGGGCGAACCTACAATGAGCAGTTCTTC.

The genes are TRBV7-2 and TRBJ1-1; D remains unclear. CDR1 and CDR2 from the germline V gene are SGHTA and FQGNSA. This CDR3 comprises 14 residues. Trimming cost V 5 bases and J 2 bases, with 12 bases left between them. For the CDR3, the DNA is TGTGCCAGCAGCCTTGGACCGATAAACACTGAAGCTTTCTTT. Translating it yields CASSLGPINTEAFF.

This chain links TRBV5-4 with TRBJ1-4, with TRBD1 matching 8 bases. CDR3 length equals 14 residues. Germline CDR1 and CDR2: SGHNT and YYREEE (reference sequence). Trimming removed 7 bases from V and 6 bases from J; junction bases left unmatched: 8. This CDR3 reads CASGNQGAHEKLFF. The CDR3 nucleotides read TGTGCCAGCGGCAACCAGGGGGCGCATGAAAAACTGTTTTTT.

The rearrangement links TRBV4-1 to TRBJ2-4; the match to TRBD2 covers 8 bases. CDR1 is MGHRA and CDR2 is YSYEKL in the germline V gene. V was pared by 0 bases and J by 2 bases, with 18 bases of the junction left unmatched. The CDR3 has 21 residues. The CDR3 here is CASSQDYNPGGVSVTKNIQYF. Here the CDR3 DNA reads TGCGCCAGCAGCCAAGATTATAACCCGGGGGGGGTTTCTGTGACCAAAAACATTCAGTACTTC.

This CDR3 reads CASSLTGTGSYNEQFF. The DNA of the CDR3 is TGTGCCAGCAGCTTAACCGGGACAGGGAGCTACAATGAGCAGTTCTTC. The chain couples TRBV11-2 to TRBJ2-1; 9 nucleotides match TRBD1. This CDR3 has 16 residues. Germline assignment: CDR1 SGHAT and CDR2 FQNNGV. J lost 3 bases, V lost 2 bases, and 5 bases had no gene match.

The chain uses TRBV15 and TRBJ2-6; D is uncertain. The V gene lost 4 bases and the J gene lost 1 base, with 11 bases spanning the gap. This CDR3 has 16 amino acids. Germline assignment: CDR1 LNHNV and CDR2 YYDKDF (reference sequence). The CDR3 reads CATSNNLGSGANVLTF. DNA of the CDR3: TGTGCCACCAGCAACAATTTGGGTTCTGGGGCCAACGTCCTGACTTTC.

The chain couples TRBV27 to TRBJ2-5; 9 bases align to TRBD1. Trimming took 5 bases from V and 1 from J; bases not matched to a gene: 8. The germline gives CDR1 MNHEY, CDR2 SMNVEV (reference sequence). The CDR3 has 16 residues. CDR3 region: CASSPWGQGTQETQYF. CDR3 coding DNA: TGTGCCAGCAGTCCCTGGGGACAGGGAACCCAAGAGACCCAGTACTTC.

The chain links TRBV29-1 to TRBJ2-1; D remains unclear. V was trimmed by 6 bases and J by 9 bases, leaving 12 bases between them. The CDR3 runs 11 residues. CDR1 is SQVTM, CDR2 ANQGSEA, per germline. The CDR3, as DNA: TGCAGCGTGCAATACCCCGGTGAGCAGTTCTTC. This sequence encodes CSVQYPGEQFF.

The chain has TRBV6-5 and TRBJ2-1, with 7 bases lining up with TRBD2. The CDR3 covers 15 residues. Germline CDR1 MNHEY, CDR2 SVGAGI. V shed 5 bases and J 6 bases; nucleotides not matched to a gene: 10. This CDR3 reads CASSRRGEAANEQFF. As DNA, the CDR3 is TGTGCCAGCAGTCGCCGGGGGGAAGCCGCCAATGAGCAGTTCTTC.

The gene calls are TRBV4-1 and TRBJ2-7; no clear D. The V and J ends lost 1 base and 0 bases respectively, with 13 bases between them. CDR1 and CDR2 from the germline V gene are MGHRA and YSYEKL. There are 16 residues in the CDR3. The CDR3 bases are TGCGCCAGCAGCCAAGGTATGTGGACGAGCTCCTACGAGCAGTACTTC. Protein product: CASSQGMWTSSYEQYF.

This CDR3 is CASSLGQGASEAFF. The CDR3 nucleotides read TGTGCCAGCAGCTTAGGACAGGGGGCATCTGAAGCTTTCTTT. The V and J genes are TRBV7-6 and TRBJ1-1; 10 positions match TRBD1. Per germline, CDR1 SGHVS and CDR2 FNYEAQ. The CDR3 runs 14 residues. After removal of 1 base from V and 6 bases from J, the junction contained 2 bases not matched to a gene.

This chain links TRBV19 with TRBJ2-7, with 9 bases aligning to TRBD1. V was pared by 4 bases and J by 6 bases, with 10 bases of the junction left unmatched. The CDR3 is made up of 15 amino acids. Germline V gives CDR1 LNHDA, CDR2 SQIVND (reference sequence). The DNA for the CDR3 is TGTGCCAGTAGTAACGACCGGGACAGGGTTTCCGAGCAGTACTTC. This translates into CASSNDRDRVSEQYF. The full variable domain, rest sourced from reference TRBV19 and TRBJ2-7, is DGGITQSPKYLFRKEGQNVTLSCEQNLNHDAMYWYRQDPGQGLRLIYYSQIVNDFQKGDIAEGYSVSREKKESFPLTVTSAQKNPTAFYLCASSNDRDRVSEQYFGPGTRLTVT.

The CDR3 DNA is TGTGCTAGTGGTTTGGCCCCCCGGACAGGGGTGTATCGGGACTCCTACGAGCAGTACTTC. It encodes CASGLAPRTGVYRDSYEQYF. The chain combines TRBV12-5 with TRBJ2-7, with 9 bases lining up with TRBD1. Looked up from germline, CDR1 is LGHNT and CDR2 is FRNRAP. The CDR3 is 20 amino acids. V lost 1 base to trimming and J lost 0 bases; unmatched junction nucleotides: 16.

The chain carries TRBV5-1 and TRBJ2-3, with 11 bases lining up with TRBD2. The ends lost 4 bases at V and 5 bases at J; junction bases unmatched: 12. CDR3 length: 17 residues. Germline lookup yields CDR1 SGHRS and CDR2 YFSETQ. CDR3 amino acids: CASSPGSSGGALDTQYF. In nucleotides, the CDR3 is TGCGCCAGCAGCCCCGGAAGTAGCGGGGGGGCCCTAGATACGCAGTATTTT.

This sequence joins TRBV5-1 and TRBJ2-2; unclear D gene. The CDR3 loop spans 17 amino acids. CDR1 and CDR2 (germline): SGHRS, YFSETQ. Trimming pared 0 bases from V and 0 bases from J, leaving 12 bases between. The CDR3 nucleotides read TGCGCCAGCAGCTTGGCCGTGGATGCCGCGAACACCGGGGAGCTGTTTTTT. Encoded protein: CASSLAVDAANTGELFF.

V gene TRBV5-1 combines with J gene TRBJ2-1; D is possibly TRBD1 (5 bases). Trimming took off 1 base at V and 3 bases at J, with 8 bases between the two ends. Germline V gives CDR1 SGHRS, CDR2 YFSETQ. This CDR3 is built from 14 residues. The CDR3 is CASSLPQGYNEQFF. CDR3 DNA: TGCGCCAGCAGCTTGCCCCAGGGCTACAATGAGCAGTTCTTC.